Below are 25 T cell receptor beta chains sequenced from a single sample in a study of shared clonotypes between healthy human individuals (dated by TCRdb to the early 2020s). For the CD8 naive samples, CD45RO-negative cells were positively selected for CCR7, yielding a CD45RA+CCR7+ population from which TemRA cells were excluded. Libraries were prepared through the immunoSEQ multiplex PCR assay. In its TCRdb copy, this immuneACCESS table keeps in-frame sequences only and misses some clones. Where compared with another copy, unresolved V genes explain less than half of these, and the others have no known cause. This sample lists about 700,000 clones; around 92% were detected once. The ten top clones hold 24% of the sample. Sequenced sample: naive CD8+ T cells sorted from blood. The cell subset or site label, read with the paper, signifies: CD45RA+CCR7+. All receptors come from a man in his thirties or forties in good health.

V is TRBV29-1 and J is TRBJ2-2; D is unresolved. The CDR3 is made up of 13 amino acids. The germline CDR1 and CDR2 sequences are SQVTM and ANQGSEA. V was cut by 2 bases and J by 2 bases, with 6 bases left in between. CDR3 amino acids: CSVEQDNTGELFF. As DNA, the CDR3 is TGCAGCGTTGAACAAGACAACACCGGGGAGCTGTTTTTT.

The chain couples TRBV27 to TRBJ2-7, with 11 bases that match TRBD2. Germline CDR1 and CDR2: MNHEY and SMNVEV (reference sequence). The V and J ends lost 1 base and 4 bases, in that order; junction bases with no gene match: 6. The CDR3 length is 16 residues. In DNA, the CDR3 is TGTGCCAGCAGTTTATATACTAGCGGGAGCGAGTACGAGCAGTACTTC. Its protein product is CASSLYTSGSEYEQYF.

V usage is TRBV2 and J usage is TRBJ1-2, with no clear D. Trimming removed 1 base from V and 8 bases from J, with 17 bases in between. In germline, CDR1 is SNHLY, CDR2 FYNNEI. The CDR3 covers 15 residues. CDR3 bases: TGTGCCAGCAGTGAAGGTGGAGCACCCCTGGAGGGCTACACCTTC. It translates to CASSEGGAPLEGYTF.

The gene calls are TRBV5-1 and TRBJ2-7, with 7 nucleotides matching TRBD1. Germline-derived CDR1 and CDR2 are SGHRS and YFSETQ. CDR3 length: 15 residues. V lost 2 bases, J lost 2 bases, and 7 bases stayed unmatched. The CDR3: CASSFTGTVAYEQYF. The CDR3 bases are TGCGCCAGCAGCTTCACCGGGACAGTCGCCTACGAGCAGTACTTC.

The chain is built from TRBV7-9 and TRBJ2-7; D perhaps matches TRBD2 (6 bases). The length of the CDR3 is 14 residues. Germline V CDR1 and CDR2: SEHNR, FQNEAQ (reference sequence). Trimming took off 4 bases at V and 4 bases at J, with 14 bases between the two ends. Written as DNA, the CDR3 is TGTGCCAGCAGCTCCTTCGGACTATTATACGAGCAGTACTTC. It is translated as CASSSFGLLYEQYF.

The chain employs TRBV18 and TRBJ1-2, with 7 bases aligning to TRBD1. With 4 bases clipped from V and 2 bases from J, the junction kept 10 bases outside the gene matches. The CDR3 has 16 residues. Germline CDR1 is KGHSH and CDR2 is LQKENI. The chain's CDR3 is CASSRETTGSNYGYTF. The CDR3 region has the DNA TGTGCCAGCTCACGAGAGACGACAGGGAGCAACTATGGCTACACCTTC.

The chain links TRBV29-1 to TRBJ2-3, with 9 bases fitting TRBD2. This CDR3 spans 14 amino acids. Germline lookup yields CDR1 SQVTM and CDR2 ANQGSEA. V shed 3 bases and J 2 bases; nucleotides not matched to a gene: 3. The DNA for the CDR3 is TGCAGCGTTGAGGCGGGAGGGACCACAGATACGCAGTATTTT. Its protein product is CSVEAGGTTDTQYF.

In regard to this clone: Other nucleotide sequences in the sample specify the same CDR3. The chain couples TRBV6-5 to TRBJ1-5, with D perhaps TRBD1 (5 bases). V dropped 0 bases and J dropped 2 bases, with 8 bases sitting between them. Germline V lookup: CDR1 MNHEY, CDR2 SVGAGI. The CDR3 is 15 amino acids. The DNA for the CDR3 is TGTGCCAGCAGTTACTCCGGAGGGGGCAATCAGCCCCAGCATTTT. Protein product: CASSYSGGGNQPQHF.

The chain links TRBV14 to TRBJ1-1; no firm D call. V dropped 2 bases and J dropped 1 base, with 14 bases sitting between them. The germline CDR1 and CDR2 sequences are SGHDN and FVKESK. The CDR3 totals 16 residues. The DNA for the CDR3 is TGTGCCAGCAGCCAATCGAGGGCCCTAGAGAACACTGAAGCTTTCTTT. Its protein product is CASSQSRALENTEAFF. Full variable domain (remainder filled in from reference TRBV14 and TRBJ1-1): EAGVTQFPSHSVIEKGQTVTLRCDPISGHDNLYWYRRVMGKEIKFLLHFVKESKQDESGMPNNRFLAERTGGTYSTLKVQPAELEDSGVYFCASSQSRALENTEAFFGQGTRLTVV.

This clone was detected once. The chain links TRBV4-1 to TRBJ2-5; D is unresolved. The CDR3 length is 16 residues. CDR1 and CDR2 (germline): MGHRA, YSYEKL. The germline V and J ends were trimmed by 0 bases and 1 base, with 12 bases remaining between them. CDR3 DNA: TGCGCCAGCAGCCAAGAAATATCGGAGTTCCAAGAGACCCAGTACTTC. The encoded protein is CASSQEISEFQETQYF.

CDR3 region: CASSLLRTTKGGEQFF. CDR3 coding DNA: TGTGCCAGCAGTTTGCTCCGGACTACGAAAGGGGGTGAGCAGTTCTTC. This chain links TRBV27 with TRBJ2-1; D possibly uses TRBD1 or TRBD2 (6 bases each). Deletions cut 3 bases from V and 9 bases from J, with 21 bases between. CDR3 length equals 16 residues. CDR1 and CDR2 (germline): MNHEY, SMNVEV (reference sequence).

There are a few counts of this clone. The chain uses TRBV5-1 and TRBJ2-2; D gene unclear. The V gene lost 6 bases and the J gene lost 1 base, with 7 bases spanning the gap. This CDR3 region has 13 residues. CDR1 and CDR2 (germline): SGHRS, YFSETQ. The CDR3 DNA sequence: TGCGCCAGCATGGGCGGGAACACCGGGGAGCTGTTTTTT. Translating it yields CASMGGNTGELFF.

This sequence joins TRBV29-1 and TRBJ2-7; the D is unclear. CDR1 is SQVTM and CDR2 is ANQGSEA in the germline V gene. This CDR3 comprises 12 residues. The V end lost 7 bases, the J end lost 0 bases, and 10 bases lay between the germline ends. The CDR3 DNA sequence: TGCAGCGCCAGGATCAGCTCCTACGAGCAGTACTTC. Translation gives CSARISSYEQYF.

The chain has TRBV28 and TRBJ1-5; D is uncertain. V lost 2 bases and J 6 bases, leaving 14 bases between the germline ends. Germline V gene data show CDR1 as MDHEN and CDR2 as SYDVKM. This CDR3 comprises 15 residues. CDR3 sequence (DNA): TGTGCCAGCAGTTTAGGGATTCCGGAGAGTCAGCCCCAGCATTTT. As protein: CASSLGIPESQPQHF.

The rearrangement uses TRBV7-9 and TRBJ2-7; D not certain. The germline V gene has CDR1 SEHNR and CDR2 FQNEAQ (reference sequence). Trimming shortened V by 1 base and J by 1 base, and 17 bases separated the two germline ends. The CDR3 is 17 residues long. The CDR3 here is CASSLGGLGTESYEQYF. The CDR3 coding sequence is TGTGCCAGCAGCTTAGGTGGGTTAGGTACTGAATCCTACGAGCAGTACTTC.

The chain joins TRBV28 to TRBJ2-7, with D unclear. Germline lookup yields CDR1 MDHEN and CDR2 SYDVKM. V gave up 8 bases and J gave up 0 bases, with 5 bases separating them. This CDR3 has 11 amino acids. The CDR3 DNA reads TGTGCCAGCTCAGACTCCTACGAGCAGTACTTC. As protein: CASSDSYEQYF.

This chain uses TRBV27 with TRBJ2-1, with D perhaps TRBD1 (5 bases). Between the trimmed V and J ends, which lost 7 bases and 9 bases, there was a span of 25 bases. CDR3 length: 16 amino acids. Germline CDR1 is MNHEY and CDR2 is SMNVEV (reference sequence). CDR3 loop: CASTPSRAGKYIEQFF. Here the CDR3 DNA reads TGTGCCAGCACCCCAAGTCGGGCAGGGAAATATATTGAGCAGTTCTTC.

The chain joins TRBV27 to TRBJ2-3; D remains unclear. CDR1 is MNHEY, CDR2 SMNVEV, per germline (reference sequence). Trimming removed 2 bases from V and 2 bases from J, with 5 bases in between. The CDR3 sequence is 13 residues long. The CDR3 sequence is CASSLTYTDTQYF. The CDR3 bases are TGTGCCAGCAGTTTAACATACACAGATACGCAGTATTTT.

The gene calls are TRBV7-9 and TRBJ2-5; 7 nucleotides line up with TRBD1. Germline V gives CDR1 SEHNR, CDR2 FQNEAQ (reference sequence). CDR3 length equals 14 residues. With V trimmed by 5 bases and J by 2 bases, 5 bases remained unmatched. In DNA form, the CDR3 reads TGTGCCAGCAGCCAACGGGACAGTCAAGAGACCCAGTACTTC. Amino acids: CASSQRDSQETQYF.

This chain joins TRBV10-1 and TRBJ2-7, with TRBD1 identical over 7 bases. This CDR3 has 13 amino acids. Germline V CDR1 and CDR2: WNHNN, SYGVQD (reference sequence). The trim removed 6 bases at V and 3 bases at J, leaving 5 bases unmatched. CDR3 sequence (DNA): TGCGCCAGCAGCGGGGACAGAAGCTACGAGCAGTACTTC. Its translation is CASSGDRSYEQYF.

DNA for the CDR3: TGTGCCAGCAGCTTAGCGGGCAGTTCCTACGAGCAGTACTTC. Translation: CASSLAGSSYEQYF. This sequence joins TRBV7-9 and TRBJ2-7, with D unresolved. The CDR3 is 14 amino acids. V shed 0 bases and J shed 1 base, with 7 bases lying between them. Germline values: CDR1 SEHNR, CDR2 FQNEAQ (reference sequence).

This chain joins TRBV7-2 and TRBJ2-7, with D unresolved. This CDR3 has 13 amino acids. CDR1 SGHTA and CDR2 FQGNSA come from the germline V gene. Deletions cut 2 bases from V and 3 bases from J, with 8 bases between. In nucleotides, the CDR3 is TGTGCCAGCAGCTTATCCCCAGTCTACGAGCAGTACTTC. Translation gives CASSLSPVYEQYF.

The V and J genes are TRBV5-4 and TRBJ2-7, with D maybe TRBD2 (5 bases). V was shortened by 3 bases and J by 5 bases, with 15 bases between the two germline ends. There are 14 residues in the CDR3. Germline CDR1 SGHNT, CDR2 YYREEE (reference sequence). CDR3 nucleotide sequence: TGTGCCAGCAGCTCAGATACTAGTCCCCACGAGCAGTACTTC. Protein product: CASSSDTSPHEQYF. Based on the CDR3 plus reference TRBV5-4 and TRBJ2-7, the full variable domain is ETGVTQSPTHLIKTRGQQVTLRCSSQSGHNTVSWYQQALGQGPQFIFQYYREEENGRGNFPPRFSGLQFPNYSSELNVNALELDDSALYLCASSSDTSPHEQYFGPGTRLTVT.

This chain links TRBV7-8 with TRBJ2-7; D uncertain. The germline V gene encodes CDR1 SGHVS and CDR2 FQNEAQ. The CDR3 spans 12 residues. V dropped 5 bases and J dropped 3 bases, with 8 bases sitting between them. The CDR3 here is CASSRGGYEQYF. Written as DNA, the CDR3 is TGTGCCAGCAGCCGCGGTGGCTACGAGCAGTACTTC.

This clone was counted a single time. The chain employs TRBV11-2 and TRBJ2-1, with TRBD2 matching over 13 bases. The length of the CDR3 is 16 residues. The V gene end was trimmed by 6 bases and the J gene end by 15 bases; junction bases not matched to a gene: 17. Germline values: CDR1 SGHAT, CDR2 FQNNGV. The CDR3: CASRGGTSGTFFIPFF. CDR3 nucleotides: TGTGCCAGCAGGGGAGGGACTAGCGGGACTTTTTTTATACCGTTCTTC.